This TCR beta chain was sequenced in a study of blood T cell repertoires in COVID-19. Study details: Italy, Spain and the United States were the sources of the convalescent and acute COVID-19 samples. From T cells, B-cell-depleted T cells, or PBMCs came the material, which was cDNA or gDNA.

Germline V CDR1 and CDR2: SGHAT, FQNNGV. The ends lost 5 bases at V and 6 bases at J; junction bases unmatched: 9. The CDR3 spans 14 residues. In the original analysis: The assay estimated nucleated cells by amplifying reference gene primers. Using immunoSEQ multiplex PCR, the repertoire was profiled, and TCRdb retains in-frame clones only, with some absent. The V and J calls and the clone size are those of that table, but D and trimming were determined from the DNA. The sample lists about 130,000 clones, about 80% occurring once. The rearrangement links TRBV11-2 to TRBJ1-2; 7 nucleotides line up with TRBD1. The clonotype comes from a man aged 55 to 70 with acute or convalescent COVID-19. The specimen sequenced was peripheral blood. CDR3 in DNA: TGTGCCAGCAGCCCGACTGACAGGGCCGATGGCTACACCTTC. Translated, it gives CASSPTDRADGYTF.